The T cell receptor (beta chain) described here comes from a study of T cells in Graves' hyperthyroidism and ophthalmopathy. Overall study results and limits: Peripheral blood also featured most of the thyroid clonotypes expanded above 0.001.

Amplification of TCR beta CDR3 regions used RNA as the template. First-round RT-PCR targeting the TCR CDR3 was performed with the HTBI primer set. TCRdb independently ran MiXCR on the multiplex PCR reads; one entry per CDR3 protein. The sample has 600,000 to 650,000 distinct CDR3 sequences; 20% to 25% are singletons. Patients were excluded for uncontrolled infection, other autoimmune disease, pregnancy or lactation. The V gene's germline CDR1 is MGHRA and CDR2 YSYEKL. The CDR3 extends over 16 amino acids. The ends lost 2 bases at V and 0 bases at J; junction bases unmatched: 2. In the case of this clonotype: Its specificity is not known.

This TCR came from a young man with Graves' ophthalmopathy. The chain is built from TRBV4-1 and TRBJ2-7, with 12 nucleotides matching TRBD2. The sample comprised blood. In DNA form, the CDR3 reads TGCGCCAGCAGCCAACCGGGACTAGCGGGCTCCTACGAGCAGTACTTC. Its translation: CASSQPGLAGSYEQYF.